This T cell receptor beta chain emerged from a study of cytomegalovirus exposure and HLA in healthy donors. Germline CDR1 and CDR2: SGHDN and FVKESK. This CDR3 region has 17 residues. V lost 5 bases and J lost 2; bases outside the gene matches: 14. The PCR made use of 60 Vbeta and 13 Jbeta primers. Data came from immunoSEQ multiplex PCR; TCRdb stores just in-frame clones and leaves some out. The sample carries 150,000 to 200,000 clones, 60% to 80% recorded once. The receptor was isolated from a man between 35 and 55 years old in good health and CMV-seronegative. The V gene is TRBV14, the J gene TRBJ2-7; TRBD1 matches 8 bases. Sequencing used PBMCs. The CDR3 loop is CASSSRTGKAAAYEQYF. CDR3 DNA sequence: TGTGCCAGCAGCTCACGGACAGGGAAGGCGGCGGCCTACGAGCAGTACTTC.